The 19 T cell receptor beta chains below all came from one sample that was sequenced in a study of shared T cell receptors in the human thymus. Data came from immunoSEQ multiplex PCR; TCRdb stores just in-frame clones and leaves some out. The table includes hundreds of thousands of clones, 70% to 90% detected once. These data also formed part of another study, on human thymus T cells.

Sequencing was carried out using thymocytes. These receptors all come from a girl younger than two with a congenital heart defect.

In this sample, this clone turned up once. DNA of the CDR3: TGTGCCAGCCGACAGGGAGGCGGCACTGAAGCTTTCTTT. This gives the protein CASRQGGGTEAFF. The V call is TRBV5-4, the J call TRBJ1-1, with TRBD1 matching over 7 bases. The CDR3 has 13 amino acids. Losses at the gene ends were 7 bases for V and 4 bases for J; bases not matched to a gene: 7. Germline values: CDR1 SGHNT, CDR2 YYREEE (reference sequence). Drawing the rest from reference TRBV5-4 and TRBJ1-1, the complete variable domain is ETGVTQSPTHLIKTRGQQVTLRCSSQSGHNTVSWYQQALGQGPQFIFQYYREEENGRGNFPPRFSGLQFPNYSSELNVNALELDDSALYLCASRQGGGTEAFFGQGTRLTVV.

In the case of this clone: The sample holds other DNA sequences that translate to the same CDR3. The chain carries TRBV27 and TRBJ1-5; possibly TRBD1 for D (5 bases). Trimming took 3 bases from V and 1 from J, leaving 7 bases between them. There are 14 residues in the CDR3. Germline CDR1 and CDR2: MNHEY and SMNVEV (reference sequence). The CDR3 DNA reads as TGTGCCAGCAGTTTTAGACAGAGCAATCAGCCCCAGCATTTT. It is translated as CASSFRQSNQPQHF.

This clone appeared once. This rearrangement joins TRBV6-6 to TRBJ1-5; D is undetermined. V was clipped by 5 bases and J by 7 bases, with 12 bases between them. This CDR3 has 13 amino acids. CDR1 and CDR2 from the germline V gene are MNHNY and SVGAGI (reference sequence). CDR3 loop: CASSPPGFQPQHF. DNA for the CDR3: TGTGCCAGCAGTCCCCCGGGTTTCCAGCCCCAGCATTTT.

The chain joins TRBV30 to TRBJ1-2; D is unresolved. Per germline, CDR1 GTSNPN and CDR2 SVGIG (reference sequence). The CDR3 contains 12 residues. With 0 bases removed from V and 8 bases from J, the gap between germline ends came to 10 bases. This CDR3 is CAWSVPGWGYTF. The CDR3 DNA reads as TGTGCCTGGAGTGTTCCAGGTTGGGGCTACACCTTC.

There are a few counts of this clone. This sequence joins TRBV5-5 and TRBJ2-7, with D maybe TRBD1 (6 bases). Germline V gene sequence: CDR1 SGHKS, CDR2 YYEKEE (reference sequence). V lost 5 bases and J 5 bases, leaving 14 bases between the germline ends. The CDR3 has 13 residues. The CDR3 reads CASRAGTLDEQYF. In DNA, the CDR3 is TGTGCCAGCAGGGCCGGGACACTGGACGAGCAGTACTTC.

V and J are TRBV9 and TRBJ1-2; D perhaps matches TRBD1 (5 bases). The germline CDR1 and CDR2 sequences are SGDLS and YYNGEE. The CDR3 is 16 amino acids. Trimming removed 2 bases from V and 8 bases from J, with 22 bases in between. CDR3 loop: CASSVIQDKNIEGYTF. In DNA, the CDR3 is TGTGCCAGCAGCGTTATTCAGGACAAAAACATAGAGGGCTACACCTTC.

The gene calls are TRBV7-8 and TRBJ2-5; D may be TRBD1 (6 bases). The CDR3 consists of 16 residues. The ends were cut back, 2 bases at V and 2 bases at J, with 15 bases in the middle. The germline V gene encodes CDR1 SGHVS and CDR2 FQNEAQ. In DNA, the CDR3 is TGTGCCAGCAGCTTAACTCGACAGGACCGACAAGAGACCCAGTACTTC. It specifies CASSLTRQDRQETQYF.

This rearrangement joins TRBV5-1 to TRBJ1-2; D possibly corresponds to TRBD1 (5 bases). The CDR3 runs to 15 residues. V was pared by 2 bases and J by 4 bases, with 15 bases between. CDR1 and CDR2 from the germline V gene are SGHRS and YFSETQ. DNA for the CDR3: TGCGCCAGCAGCTTTCTCGGACCGGGGGTCTATGGCTACACCTTC. Its protein is CASSFLGPGVYGYTF.

The V and J genes are TRBV6-1 and TRBJ1-5, with TRBD1 as a possible D gene (5 bases). The V end was cut by 2 bases, the J end by 1 base, with 21 bases between. Germline loops: CDR1 MNHNS, CDR2 SASEGT. This CDR3 comprises 19 residues. CDR3 protein: CASSEKDAGLPISNQPQHF. The CDR3 region has the DNA TGTGCCAGCAGTGAAAAAGATGCAGGGCTCCCTATCAGCAATCAGCCCCAGCATTTT.

This clone was detected once. V and J are TRBV29-1 and TRBJ2-2; a possible D gene is TRBD1 (6 bases). V was cut by 7 bases and J by 0 bases, with 15 bases left in between. CDR3 length equals 15 residues. CDR1 is SQVTM and CDR2 is ANQGSEA in the germline V gene. CDR3 sequence (DNA): TGCAGCGCCGCTAGGGGGAGCGCGAACACCGGGGAGCTGTTTTTT. Its translation: CSAARGSANTGELFF.

V is TRBV11-3 and J is TRBJ2-1; D is perhaps TRBD2 (5 bases). This CDR3 has 13 amino acids. With 1 base removed from V and 6 bases from J, the gap between germline ends came to 7 bases. Per germline, CDR1 SGHNT and CDR2 YENEEA. The CDR3 DNA is TGTGCCAGCAGCTTAGGACTACGCAATGAGCAGTTCTTC. It is translated as CASSLGLRNEQFF.

CDR3 nucleotide sequence: TGTGCCAGCAGTTCCCGACAGATGAATCGACCCCTCCACTTT. It codes for CASSSRQMNRPLHF. The genes are TRBV27 and TRBJ1-6, with D perhaps TRBD1 (5 bases). V was cut by 4 bases and J by 12 bases, with 16 bases left in between. This CDR3 is built from 14 residues. Germline CDR1 is MNHEY and CDR2 is SMNVEV (reference sequence).

The chain employs TRBV5-4 and TRBJ2-3; D is uncertain. This CDR3 comprises 12 residues. V gave up 2 bases and J gave up 7 bases, with 8 bases separating them. CDR1 and CDR2 (germline): SGHNT, YYREEE (reference sequence). The CDR3 reads CASSFGLNTQYF. CDR3 bases: TGTGCCAGCAGCTTTGGGCTTAATACGCAGTATTTT.

CDR3 DNA: TGTGCCAGTAGGTCAGGGTGCGGCTACACCTTC. Its translation: CASRSGCGYTF. This chain joins TRBV19 and TRBJ1-2; D might be TRBD1 (5 bases). Germline V gives CDR1 LNHDA, CDR2 SQIVND (reference sequence). V lost 6 bases, J lost 8 bases, and 10 bases lay in between. This CDR3 region has 11 residues. Together with reference TRBV19 and TRBJ1-2, the CDR3 gives the full variable domain: DGGITQSPKYLFRKEGQNVTLSCEQNLNHDAMYWYRQDPGQGLRLIYYSQIVNDFQKGDIAEGYSVSREKKESFPLTVTSAQKNPTAFYLCASRSGCGYTFGSGTRLTVV.

The chain joins TRBV7-3 to TRBJ2-6, with TRBD1 matching over 11 bases. V lost 5 bases to trimming and J lost 4 bases; unmatched junction nucleotides: 7. Germline-derived CDR1 and CDR2 are SGHTA and FQGTGA. The CDR3 has 17 residues. CDR3 in DNA: TGTGCCAGCAGCCCCGGACAGGGGGCGGACGGGGCCAACGTCCTGACTTTC. This codes for CASSPGQGADGANVLTF. Based on the CDR3 plus reference TRBV7-3 and TRBJ2-6, the full variable domain is GAGVSQTPSNKVTEKGKYVELRCDPISGHTALYWYRQSLGQGPEFLIYFQGTGAADDSGLPNDRFFAVRPEGSVSTLKIQRTERGDSAVYLCASSPGQGADGANVLTFGAGSRLTVL.

The V and J genes are TRBV7-9 and TRBJ2-2, with unresolved D. Germline V gene sequence: CDR1 SEHNR, CDR2 FQNEAQ (reference sequence). The CDR3 sequence is 15 residues long. The V end lost 3 bases, the J end lost 4 bases, and 12 bases lay between the germline ends. CDR3 in amino acids: CASSFPRSSTGELFF. In DNA form, the CDR3 reads TGTGCCAGCAGCTTCCCTCGGAGCAGCACCGGGGAGCTGTTTTTT.

The CDR3 protein is CATRGEDEQYF. CDR3 DNA: TGTGCCACCCGAGGGGAGGACGAGCAGTACTTC. The chain carries TRBV2 and TRBJ2-7; a possible D gene is TRBD2 (6 bases). The germline CDR1 and CDR2 sequences are SNHLY and FYNNEI. This CDR3 is built from 11 residues. Trimming cost V 10 bases and J 5 bases, with 12 bases left between them.

The rearrangement links TRBV15 to TRBJ1-5, with 7 bases matching TRBD1. The V segment lost 4 bases and the J segment 5 bases; nucleotides outside the gene matches: 8. CDR1 is LNHNV, CDR2 YYDKDF, per germline (reference sequence). The length of the CDR3 is 15 residues. The CDR3 sequence is CATSTSRGRDQPQHF. The CDR3 DNA reads TGTGCCACCAGCACCTCTAGGGGGCGCGATCAGCCCCAGCATTTT.

This chain joins TRBV10-3 and TRBJ2-5, with 8 bases matching TRBD2. The CDR3 length is 16 residues. The germline V gene encodes CDR1 ENHRY and CDR2 SYGVKD. V trimming: 0 bases; J trimming: 1 base; junction bases outside the gene matches: 4. DNA of the CDR3: TGTGCCATCAGTGAGTCTGATAGCGGGGCCCAAGAGACCCAGTACTTC. This codes for CAISESDSGAQETQYF.